The clone carrying this T cell receptor (beta chain) was observed many times. Its antigen is undetermined. V dropped 0 bases and J dropped 7 bases, with 4 bases sitting between them. The CDR3 is made up of 12 amino acids. This specimen belongs to a study of T cells after yellow fever vaccination. Broader study findings: Clonotypes appearing in both CD4 and CD8 compartments existed, and their share was small.

Synthesis of TCR cDNA relied on 5'RACE template switching, which attached a universal primer site and UMIs. TCRdb re-analysed the 5' RACE reads in MiXCR, keeping a single row per CDR3 protein. The sample contains 100,000 to 150,000 distinct CDR3 sequences, roughly 6.8% of which appear only once. The V gene is TRBV12-3 or TRBV12-4, the J gene TRBJ1-5; D unclear. Material: CD4+ T cells sorted from PBMCs, obtained about 41 days after the first yellow fever vaccination. This TCR was recovered from a man aged 18 to 29 who received the YFV17D yellow fever vaccine. The CDR3 here is CASSLAWQPQHF. The CDR3 DNA reads TGTGCCAGCAGTTTAGCCTGGCAGCCCCAGCATTTT.